The TCR beta chain described here comes from a study of T cells in Graves' hyperthyroidism and ophthalmopathy. Study-wide results and limits: A 13 V-J model separated ophthalmopathy from stable hyperthyroidism. Ophthalmopathy prediction by the model preceded onset by a median about 6.5 months.

A remark on this clonotype: Its antigen is not identified. A much larger clone is a single base away; this may be a read error.

Authors of the study amplified TCR beta CDR3 regions from RNA transcripts. Using the HTBI primer set, a first-round RT-PCR was run on the TCR CDR3. TCRdb reanalysed the multiplex PCR reads using MiXCR and keeps one entry per CDR3 protein. This table has roughly 580,000 distinct CDR3 sequences, around 13% appearing once. The TCR sequence derives from a woman aged 25 to 39 with Graves' hyperthyroidism that later progressed to Graves' ophthalmopathy. The source material was blood.

This chain's CDR3 is CAIKFDELSYEQFF. The CDR3 DNA follows: TGTGCCATCAAATTTGACGAGCTCTCCTACGAGCAGTTCTTC. The chain carries TRBV10-3 and TRBJ2-1; no clear D gene. Germline V gene data show CDR1 as ENHRY and CDR2 as SYGVKD. The CDR3 totals 14 residues. Trimming took 7 bases from V and 10 from J, leaving 20 bases between them.